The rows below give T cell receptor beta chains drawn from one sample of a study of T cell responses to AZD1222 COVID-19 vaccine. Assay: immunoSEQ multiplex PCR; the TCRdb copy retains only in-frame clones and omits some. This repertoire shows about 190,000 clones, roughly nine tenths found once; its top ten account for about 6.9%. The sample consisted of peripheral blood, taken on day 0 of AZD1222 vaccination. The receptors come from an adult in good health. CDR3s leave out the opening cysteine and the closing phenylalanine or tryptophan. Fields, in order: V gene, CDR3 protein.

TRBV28	ASSSRWGNSPLH
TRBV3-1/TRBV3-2	ASSQEPGTAGLAWTQY
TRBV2	ASSGGVLVGYT
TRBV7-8	ASSLIVRDGYT
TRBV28	ASRTTGGVNTEAF
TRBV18	ASSPGRTNTGELF
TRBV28	ASSLRTTLNEKLF
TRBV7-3	ASSLNGKPRNTIY
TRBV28	ASSPGEGGELF
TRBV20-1	SASFRVNQPQH
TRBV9	ASSVVGGGSTDTQY
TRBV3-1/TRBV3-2	ASSQESWLRTYEQY
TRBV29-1	SVRTSGRERVHEQY
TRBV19	ASSRGNTEAF
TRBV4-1	ASSQDIGMGTGELF
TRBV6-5	ATRRTGTSGNTIY
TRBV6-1	ASSESEVLTEY
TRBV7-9	ASSRVGGGVNVLT
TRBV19	ASSSDRDREAYSNQPQH
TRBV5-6	ASSLEGRNTEAF
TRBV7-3	ASSRLAGVNEQF
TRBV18	ASSESSPNEQF
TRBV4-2	ASSQEQVPSDIQY
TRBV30	AWSVLGSGGLNEQF
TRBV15	ATSREVGGSNQPQH
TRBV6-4	ASSDSSGMESPLH
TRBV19	ASSRPGNTGYGYT
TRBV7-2	ASSPGGWRDITGTDTQY
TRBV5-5	ASSQDRVRSPLH
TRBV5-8	ASRFGGAGTEAF
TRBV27	ASRGFGVVYEQY
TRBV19	ASSMGGRVSTDTQY
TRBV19	ASSIFPGELF
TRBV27	ASSLQGALGEQY
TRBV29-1	SVDLDSSVADTQY
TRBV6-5	ASTQGTEAF
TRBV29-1	RAGGDNEQF
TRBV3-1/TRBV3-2	ASSQRGFTRNEKLF
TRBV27	ASSLSLLAGEEQY